This record concerns one T cell receptor (beta chain) sequence. This clonotype was seen ten or more times. The specificity of this receptor is unknown. No much larger clone exists at a distance of one base, and base qualities are not known. This sample is part of a study of T-cell reconstitution after alpha-beta-depleted transplantation in children (dated by TCRdb to between 2015 and 2016). Describing the broader study: Using TCR repertoire profiling, the study followed T-cell immune reconstitution in a quantitative way in children after TCRalphabeta/CD19-depleted allogeneic hematopoietic cell transplantation. On the study overall, not on this receptor specifically: The frequencies of hyperexpanded clones fell over the following months, and after one year, T-cell counts and TCRbeta diversity were mostly attributed to newly produced T cells. The apparently early alphabetaT-cell count recovery about two months after transplant was reportedly dependent on only several hundred rapidly expanded clones derived from non-depleted graft cells. In some patients, high TCRbeta diversity at day 60 was attributed to recipient T cells and intrathymic progenitors that had survived conditioning.

From the germline V gene, CDR1 is MNHNS and CDR2 is SASEGT. Compared with germline, V lacks 4 bases and J lacks 12 bases; bases without a gene match: 11. The CDR3 covers 14 residues, taking in both the cysteine and the phenylalanine. Left in the record is the CDR3 DNA by itself, 42 bases read in frame from the first base. The method behind the library was PCR. TCRdb shows the sequencer as Illumina HiSeq 2500. TCR libraries were prepared with molecular barcoding, using unique molecular identifiers to normalize TCRbeta repertoire quantification. TCRdb ran its own pipeline on the public reads, namely fastp trimming at Q25 and MiXCR clone calling, and kept in-frame beta chains. Each record represents a unique CDR3 protein, reported with the most common genes and DNA among its rows. The sample table lists 600,000 to 800,000 distinct CDR3 sequences, about 12% of them with a count of one. In total, the top ten clones hold roughly 0.77% of the sample.

Explained via the paper, the treatment or condition label denotes: allogeneic hematopoietic cell transplantation with graft depleted of TCRalphabeta T cells and CD19 B cells. The children who served as transplant recipients had been given grafts of TCRalphabeta/CD19-depleted allogeneic hematopoietic cells. The chain employs TRBV6-1 and TRBJ2-1; TRBD2 aligns with 8 central bases. Specimen: PBMCs, collected before TCRalphabeta/CD19-depleted stem cell transplant. The receptor comes from a girl aged 2-9 years with congenital amegakaryocytic thrombocytopenia, due to receive a stem cell transplant. The encoded CDR3 is CASSGLAGQDPQFF. The nucleotide sequence reads as follows: TGTGCCAGCAGTGGGCTAGCGGGCCAGGACCCGCAGTTCTTC.